The sequence of this T cell receptor beta chain was determined in a study of shared clonotypes between healthy human individuals. Findings and caveats of the study: The naive CD4 repertoires of a few donors were compared, and approximately 5% of clonotypes were shared.

The CDR3 totals 13 residues. Trimming pared 8 bases from V and 4 bases from J, leaving 12 bases between. In germline, CDR1 is KGHSH, CDR2 LQKENI. Notes on this clone: The antigen is not known.

Data came from immunoSEQ multiplex PCR; TCRdb stores just in-frame clones and leaves some out. The profile covers 2,500,000 or so clones, with 80% to 95% appearing a single time and roughly 0.39% taken by the ten largest. The sequencing input was naive CD4+ T cells from PBMCs. Subset of the sample: CD45RA+ positively selected. This clonotype originated in a man younger than 35 in good health. Some clones in this sample may be carry-over from other donors' samples. The chain carries TRBV18 and TRBJ1-3; D perhaps matches TRBD1 (6 bases). The DNA for the CDR3 is TGTGCCAGCGCAACAGGGACCGGAAACACCATATATTTT. It specifies CASATGTGNTIYF.